Given below is one T cell receptor (beta chain) in context. The germline gives CDR1 LGHDT, CDR2 YNNKEL (reference sequence). There are 20 residues in the CDR3. V lost 0 bases and J lost 5; bases outside the gene matches: 18. Authors' analysis steps: Cell counts per sample came from amplifying reference gene primers. Assay: immunoSEQ multiplex PCR; the TCRdb copy retains only in-frame clones and omits some. V, J and clone size derive from that table, while D and trimming were established from the DNA sequence. In the table there are around 200,000 clones, 89% of which are singletons. The data derive from a study of blood T cell repertoires in COVID-19. Across the study: PBMCs, B-cell-depleted T cells, or T cells provided the cDNA or gDNA that made up the material.

Participants were aged 18 to 89 years, lived in under 25 US areas, and enrolled virtually. Participants' own reports of clinical history determined their cohort assignment. The chain joins TRBV3-1 (or the pseudogene TRBV3-2) to TRBJ2-1, with TRBD2 matching 8 bases. The sequenced material came from PBMCs or T cells enriched from blood (not recorded which). The sequence derives from a woman aged 40 to 49 with acute COVID-19. The CDR3 loop reads CASSQDPPNGPAGDNNEQFF. The CDR3 nucleotides read TGTGCCAGCAGCCAAGACCCCCCGAATGGGCCAGCGGGAGATAACAATGAGCAGTTCTTC.